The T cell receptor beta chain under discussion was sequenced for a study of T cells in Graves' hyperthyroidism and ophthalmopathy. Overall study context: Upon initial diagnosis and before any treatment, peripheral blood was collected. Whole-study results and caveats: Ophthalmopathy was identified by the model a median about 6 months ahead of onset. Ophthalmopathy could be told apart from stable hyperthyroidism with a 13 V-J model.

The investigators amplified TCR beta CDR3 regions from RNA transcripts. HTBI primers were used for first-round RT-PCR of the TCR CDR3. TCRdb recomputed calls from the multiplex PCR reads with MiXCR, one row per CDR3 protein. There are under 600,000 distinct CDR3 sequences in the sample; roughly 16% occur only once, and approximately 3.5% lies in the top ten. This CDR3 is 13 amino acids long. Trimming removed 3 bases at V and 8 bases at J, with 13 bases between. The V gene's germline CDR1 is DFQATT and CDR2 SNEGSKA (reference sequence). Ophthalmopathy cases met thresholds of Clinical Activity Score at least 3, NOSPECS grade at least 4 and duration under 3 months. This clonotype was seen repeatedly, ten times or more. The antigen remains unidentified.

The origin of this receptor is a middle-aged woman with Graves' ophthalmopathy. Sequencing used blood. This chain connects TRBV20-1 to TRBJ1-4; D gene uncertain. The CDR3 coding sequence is TGCAGTGCTAGCCCCCCCGGAAGGGAAAAACTGTTTTTT. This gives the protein CSASPPGREKLFF.